This TCR beta chain was recorded in a study of blood T cell repertoires in COVID-19 (dated by TCRdb to about 2020). At the level of the whole study: Samples from collaborators originated in the United States, Italy and Spain and spanned both the acute and convalescent phases of COVID-19. The material from the prospective study consisted of cDNA or gDNA derived from T cells, B-cell-depleted T cells, or PBMCs. Subjects who had been exposed to COVID-19, were actively infected with it, or had recovered from it provided the deeply sampled blood TCRbeta repertoires that made up the dataset. The repertoires were made available in a free public database intended to serve as a resource for research on the immune response to SARS-CoV-2. Samples came from the ongoing ImmuneRACE study (first 160 participants) plus 1,254 subjects from 6 global collaborators. Sample metadata almost always included a de-identified subject ID, COVID-19 status, age in years and sex. HLA class I and class II types, where available, came from metadata supplied by the sample provider rather than from assay-based typing. Broader findings and caveats from the paper: The amount of clinical and demographic metadata varied by source and participant and was provided uncurated.

Taken from the germline V gene, the CDR1 and CDR2 loops are SNHLY and FYNNEI. Between the V and J ends, shortened by 7 bases and 2 bases respectively, the junction contains 14 bases. Measured from the cysteine to the phenylalanine, the CDR3 is 14 residues long. The retained sequence is limited to the CDR3, 42 bases, with the frame set at the first base. In the prospective study, participants were roughly 18 to 100 years old, resided in 24 geographic areas of the United States, and were enrolled through a virtual design. In the prospective study, cohorts were assigned on the basis of participant-reported clinical history obtained from a screening survey and a study questionnaire. ImmuneRACE Cohort 3 recovered participants were defined by two consecutive negative NP/OP PCR tests, healthcare professional clearance, or symptom resolution. Mobile phlebotomists in the prospective study collected whole blood, serum and a nasopharyngeal or oropharyngeal swab from every participant. Participants in the prospective study had the option to provide additional blood draws and questionnaires over a roughly 2-month period. Before DNA extraction, prospective study blood samples were shipped either frozen or at room temperature.

About this clone itself: Its antigen target is currently unknown. Within one base of it there is no much larger clone, and no base qualities were kept.

TCRbeta CDR3 regions were amplified from genomic DNA by means of the immunoSEQ Assay, a bias-controlled multiplex PCR. In the source study's methods: Within the assay, amplification of reference gene primers was used to estimate how many nucleated cells each sample contained. Sequence reads were collapsed and filtered to measure the absolute abundance of every unique TCRbeta CDR3 rearrangement. For each sample, productive Simpson clonality was calculated as the square root of Simpson's diversity index across productive rearrangements. Drawn from immuneACCESS, this table holds only the in-frame rearrangements with V and J called that TCRdb kept. Clones are partly lost; checked studies trace under half to an unresolved V gene and leave the rest unexplained. Clone size and the V and J calls come from that table; the DNA yielded D and trimming. For this sample the table gives almost 500,000 clones, of which about 85% were detected only once. The top ten constitute approximately 8.3% of the sample.

The receptor's source is a woman aged 55-70 years who had recovered from COVID-19. What was sequenced was PBMCs or T cells enriched from blood (not recorded which). The rearrangement combines TRBV2 with TRBJ1-2, and TRBD1 may be the D gene, going by 6 matching bases. CDR3 sequence: CASIRDNNNYGYTF. In nucleotide form, the sequence is TGTGCCAGCATTCGGGACAATAACAACTATGGCTACACCTTC.